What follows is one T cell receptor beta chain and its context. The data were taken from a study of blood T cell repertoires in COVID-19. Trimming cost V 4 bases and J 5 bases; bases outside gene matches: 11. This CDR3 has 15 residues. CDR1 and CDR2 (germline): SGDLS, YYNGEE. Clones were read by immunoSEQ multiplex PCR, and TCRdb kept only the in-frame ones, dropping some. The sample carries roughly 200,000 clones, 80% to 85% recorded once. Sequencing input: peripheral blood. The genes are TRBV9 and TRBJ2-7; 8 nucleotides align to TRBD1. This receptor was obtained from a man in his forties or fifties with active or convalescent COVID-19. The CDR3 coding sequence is TGTGCCAGCAGCCCTGGTTGGACAGGGACAAACGAGCAGTACTTC. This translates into CASSPGWTGTNEQYF. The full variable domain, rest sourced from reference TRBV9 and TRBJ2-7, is DSGVTQTPKHLITATGQRVTLRCSPRSGDLSVYWYQQSLDQGLQFLIQYYNGEERAKGNILERFSAQQFPDLHSELNLSSLELGDSALYFCASSPGWTGTNEQYFGPGTRLTVT.